This T cell receptor beta chain originates from a study of blood T cell repertoires in COVID-19. Study-level background: The origin of the acute and convalescent COVID-19 samples was the United States, Italy and Spain.

CDR1 is SGHAT, CDR2 FQNNGV, per germline. After removal of 2 bases from V and 5 bases from J, the junction contained 5 bases not matched to a gene. There are 15 residues in the CDR3. The data were produced by immunoSEQ multiplex PCR, yet TCRdb's version contains in-frame clones alone and is incomplete. The data hold over 200,000 clones, with about 90% observed a single time. The sample holds a few counts of this clone. The chain links TRBV11-2 to TRBJ2-2; 7 bases line up with TRBD2. This TCR was recovered from a man between 40 and 49 years old with active or convalescent COVID-19. The sequencing input was peripheral blood. CDR3 sequence reads: CASSLRGSGTGELFF. DNA for the CDR3: TGTGCCAGCAGCTTACGCGGGAGTGGGACCGGGGAGCTGTTTTTT.